This TCR beta chain originates from a study of T-cell reconstitution after alpha-beta-depleted transplantation in children. The V end was cut by 1 base, the J end by 2 bases, with 12 bases between. Germline CDR1 SGHRS, CDR2 YFSETQ. The length of the CDR3 is 15 residues. Study results and limitations: Alpha-beta T cells about two months after transplant reportedly derived from several hundred expanded graft clones. Surviving recipient T cells and thymic progenitors accounted for the high day-60 TCRbeta diversity observed in some patients.

Researchers prepared the TCRbeta library using unique molecular identifiers, the study reports. TCRdb recomputed calls from the PCR reads with MiXCR, one row per CDR3 protein. The sample lists 440,000 or so distinct CDR3 sequences, over 40% seen once, with 25% to 30% in the top ten. This clonotype is a singleton in its sample. Its antigen is not identified. The input for sequencing was PBMCs, taken before TCRalphabeta/CD19-depleted stem cell transplant. The V call is TRBV5-1, the J call TRBJ1-2; tentatively, D is TRBD1 (6 bases). This clonotype was sampled from a girl aged 2-10 years with aplastic anemia, due to receive a stem cell transplant. This CDR3 is CASSLMGAPNYGYTF. Here the CDR3 DNA reads TGCGCCAGCAGCTTGATGGGGGCCCCCAACTATGGCTACACCTTC.